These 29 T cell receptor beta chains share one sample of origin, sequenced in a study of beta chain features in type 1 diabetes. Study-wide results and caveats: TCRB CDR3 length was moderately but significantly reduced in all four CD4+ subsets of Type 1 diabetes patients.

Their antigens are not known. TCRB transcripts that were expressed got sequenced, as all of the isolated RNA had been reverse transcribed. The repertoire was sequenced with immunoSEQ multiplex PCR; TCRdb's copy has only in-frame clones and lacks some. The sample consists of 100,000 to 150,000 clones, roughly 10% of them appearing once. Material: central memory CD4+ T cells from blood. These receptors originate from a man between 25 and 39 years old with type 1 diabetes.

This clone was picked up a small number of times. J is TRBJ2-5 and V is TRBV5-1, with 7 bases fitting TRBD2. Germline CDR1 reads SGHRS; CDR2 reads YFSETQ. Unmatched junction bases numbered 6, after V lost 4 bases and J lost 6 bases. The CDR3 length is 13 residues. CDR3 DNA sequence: TGCGCCAGCAGCCCGGCGGGACTACAGACCCAGTACTTC. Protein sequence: CASSPAGLQTQYF.

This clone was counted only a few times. In nucleotides, the CDR3 is TGCGCCAGCAGTCAACCCACCAGAACCTCTAACTATGGCTACACCTTC. The encoded protein is CASSQPTRTSNYGYTF. V and J are TRBV23-1 and TRBJ1-2; D remains ambiguous. TRBV23-1 is assigned to the ORF class and has an uncertain function. Trimming removed 2 bases at V and 0 bases at J, with 13 bases between. The CDR3 extends over 16 amino acids.

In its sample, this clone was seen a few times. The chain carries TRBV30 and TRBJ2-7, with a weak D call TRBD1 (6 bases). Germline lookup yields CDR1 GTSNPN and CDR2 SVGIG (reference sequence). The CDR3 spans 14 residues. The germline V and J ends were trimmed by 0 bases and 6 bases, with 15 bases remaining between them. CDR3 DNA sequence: TGTGCCTGGAGTGTTTGGGCAGGGGAGCGCGAGCAGTACTTC. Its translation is CAWSVWAGEREQYF. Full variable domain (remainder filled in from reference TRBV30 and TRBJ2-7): SQTIHQWPATLVQPVGSPLSLECTVEGTSNPNLYWYRQAAGRGLQLLFYSVGIGQISSEVPQNLSASRPQDRQFILSSKKLLLSDSGFYLCAWSVWAGEREQYFGPGTRLTVT.

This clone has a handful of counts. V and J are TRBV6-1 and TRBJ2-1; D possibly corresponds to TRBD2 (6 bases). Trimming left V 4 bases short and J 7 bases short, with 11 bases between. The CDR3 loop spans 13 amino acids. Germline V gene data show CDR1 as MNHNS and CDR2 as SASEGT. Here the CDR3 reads CASSVLAENEQFF. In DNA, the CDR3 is TGTGCCAGCAGTGTACTAGCTGAGAATGAGCAGTTCTTC.

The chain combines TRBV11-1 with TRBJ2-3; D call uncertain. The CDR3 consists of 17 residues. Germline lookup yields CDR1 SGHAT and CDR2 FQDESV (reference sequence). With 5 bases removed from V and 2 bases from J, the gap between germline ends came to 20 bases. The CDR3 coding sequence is TGTGCCAGCAGCACGGGTAGATTCGGTGTTTCCACAGATACGCAGTATTTT. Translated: CASSTGRFGVSTDTQYF.

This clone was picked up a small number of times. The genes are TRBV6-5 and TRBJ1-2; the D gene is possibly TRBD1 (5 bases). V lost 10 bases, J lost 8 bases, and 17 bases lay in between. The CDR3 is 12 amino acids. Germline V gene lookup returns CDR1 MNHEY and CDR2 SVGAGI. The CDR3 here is CATSLGLRGYTF. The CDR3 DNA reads TGTGCCACCTCTCTGGGGCTGCGGGGCTACACCTTC.

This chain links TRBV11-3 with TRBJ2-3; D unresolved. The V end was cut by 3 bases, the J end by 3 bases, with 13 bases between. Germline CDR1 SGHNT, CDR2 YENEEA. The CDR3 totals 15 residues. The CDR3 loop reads CASSFAGGETDTQYF. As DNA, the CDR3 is TGTGCCAGCAGCTTCGCCGGCGGAGAAACAGATACGCAGTATTTT.

DNA of the CDR3: TGTGCCAGCAGCTCCGGGGGTTGGGACGGGGAGCTGTTTTTT. It codes for CASSSGGWDGELFF. The gene calls are TRBV7-2 and TRBJ2-2; possible D gene TRBD2, 6 bases. This CDR3 region has 14 residues. Trimming cost V 4 bases and J 7 bases, with 13 bases left between them. Germline values: CDR1 SGHTA, CDR2 FQGNSA.

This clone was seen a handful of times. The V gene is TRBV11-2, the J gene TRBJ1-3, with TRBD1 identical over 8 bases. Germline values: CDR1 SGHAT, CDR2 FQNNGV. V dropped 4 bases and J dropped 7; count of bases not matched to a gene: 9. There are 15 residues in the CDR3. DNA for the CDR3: TGTGCCAGCAGCTCCCTCGGACAGGGCTTGAACACCATATATTTT. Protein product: CASSSLGQGLNTIYF.

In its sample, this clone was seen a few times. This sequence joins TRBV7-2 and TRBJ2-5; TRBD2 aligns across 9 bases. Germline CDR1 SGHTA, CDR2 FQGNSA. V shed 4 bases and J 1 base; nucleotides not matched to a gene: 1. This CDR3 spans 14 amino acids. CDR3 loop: CASSSSGAQETQYF. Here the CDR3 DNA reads TGTGCCAGCAGCTCTAGCGGGGCCCAAGAGACCCAGTACTTC. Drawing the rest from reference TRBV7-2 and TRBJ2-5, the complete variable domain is GAGVSQSPSNKVTEKGKDVELRCDPISGHTALYWYRQSLGQGLEFLIYFQGNSAPDKSGLPSDRFSAERTGGSVSTLTIQRTQQEDSAVYLCASSSSGAQETQYFGPGTRLLVL.

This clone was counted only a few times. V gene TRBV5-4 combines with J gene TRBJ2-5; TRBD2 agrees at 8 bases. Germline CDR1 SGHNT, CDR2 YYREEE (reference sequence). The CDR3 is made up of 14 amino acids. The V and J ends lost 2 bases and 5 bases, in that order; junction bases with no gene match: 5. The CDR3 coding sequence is TGTGCCAGCAGCTTTGGCCGGGGGGGGGAGACCCAGTACTTC. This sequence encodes CASSFGRGGETQYF. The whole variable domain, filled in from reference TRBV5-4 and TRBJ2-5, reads ETGVTQSPTHLIKTRGQQVTLRCSSQSGHNTVSWYQQALGQGPQFIFQYYREEENGRGNFPPRFSGLQFPNYSSELNVNALELDDSALYLCASSFGRGGETQYFGPGTRLLVL.

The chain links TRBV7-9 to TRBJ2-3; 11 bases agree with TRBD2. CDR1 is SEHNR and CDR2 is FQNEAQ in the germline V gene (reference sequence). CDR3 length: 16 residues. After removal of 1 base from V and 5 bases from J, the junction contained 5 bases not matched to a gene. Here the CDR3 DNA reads TGTGCCAGCAGCTTAGTAGCGGGGGGGCCCGGAGATACGCAGTATTTT. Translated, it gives CASSLVAGGPGDTQYF. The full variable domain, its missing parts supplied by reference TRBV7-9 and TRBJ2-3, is DTGVSQNPRHKITKRGQNVTFRCDPISEHNRLYWYRQTLGQGPEFLTYFQNEAQLEKSRLLSDRFSAERPKGSFSTLEIQRTEQGDSAMYLCASSLVAGGPGDTQYFGPGTRLTVL.

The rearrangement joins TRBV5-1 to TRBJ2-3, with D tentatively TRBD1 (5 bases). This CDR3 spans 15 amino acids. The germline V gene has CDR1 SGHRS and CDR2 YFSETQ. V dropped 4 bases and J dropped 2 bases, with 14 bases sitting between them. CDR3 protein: CASSLGAAVTDTQYF. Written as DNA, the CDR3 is TGCGCCAGCAGCCTTGGGGCGGCAGTCACAGATACGCAGTATTTT.

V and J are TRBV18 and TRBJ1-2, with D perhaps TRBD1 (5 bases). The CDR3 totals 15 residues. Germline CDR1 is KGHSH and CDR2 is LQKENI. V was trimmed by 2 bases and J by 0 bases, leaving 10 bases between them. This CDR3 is CASSPEAGTNYGYTF. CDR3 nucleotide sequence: TGTGCCAGCTCACCAGAGGCAGGGACTAACTATGGCTACACCTTC. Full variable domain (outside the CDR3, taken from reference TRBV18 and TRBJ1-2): NAGVMQNPRHLVRRRGQEARLRCSPMKGHSHVYWYRQLPEEGLKFMVYLQKENIIDESGMPKERFSAEFPKEGPSILRIQQVVRGDSAAYFCASSPEAGTNYGYTFGSGTRLTVV.

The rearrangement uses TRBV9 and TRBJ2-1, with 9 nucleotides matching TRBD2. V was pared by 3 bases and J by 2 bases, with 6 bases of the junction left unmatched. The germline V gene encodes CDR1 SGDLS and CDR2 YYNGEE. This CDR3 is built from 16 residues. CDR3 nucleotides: TGTGCCAGCAGCGGTGCGGGGGGGCTTACCTACAATGAGCAGTTCTTC. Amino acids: CASSGAGGLTYNEQFF.

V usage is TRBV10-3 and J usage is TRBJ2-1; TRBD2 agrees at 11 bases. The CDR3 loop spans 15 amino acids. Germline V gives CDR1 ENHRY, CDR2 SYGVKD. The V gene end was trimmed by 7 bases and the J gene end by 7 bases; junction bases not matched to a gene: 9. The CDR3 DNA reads TGTGCCATCACCGATAGCGGGGGGGCTAGGAATGAGCAGTTCTTC. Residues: CAITDSGGARNEQFF.

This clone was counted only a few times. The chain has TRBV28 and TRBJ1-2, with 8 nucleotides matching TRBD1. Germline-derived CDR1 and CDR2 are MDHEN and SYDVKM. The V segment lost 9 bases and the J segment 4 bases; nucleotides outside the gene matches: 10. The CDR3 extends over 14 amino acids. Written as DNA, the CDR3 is TGTGCCAGTAGATTTCAGGGGGCAAGCTATGGCTACACCTTC. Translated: CASRFQGASYGYTF.

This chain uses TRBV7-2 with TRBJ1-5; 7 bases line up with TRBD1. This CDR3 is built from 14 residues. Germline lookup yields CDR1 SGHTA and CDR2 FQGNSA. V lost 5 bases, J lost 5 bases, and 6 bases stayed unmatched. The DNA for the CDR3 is TGTGCCAGCAGCCCGCGACAGGGTGATCAGCCCCAGCATTTT. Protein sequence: CASSPRQGDQPQHF. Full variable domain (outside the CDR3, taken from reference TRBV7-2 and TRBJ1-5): GAGVSQSPSNKVTEKGKDVELRCDPISGHTALYWYRQSLGQGLEFLIYFQGNSAPDKSGLPSDRFSAERTGGSVSTLTIQRTQQEDSAVYLCASSPRQGDQPQHFGDGTRLSIL.

CDR3 loop: CSARDEYRYTF. CDR3 nucleotide sequence: TGCAGTGCTAGAGATGAGTACCGCTACACCTTC. This rearrangement joins TRBV20-1 to TRBJ1-2; the D is unclear. Germline V gives CDR1 DFQATT, CDR2 SNEGSKA (reference sequence). This CDR3 comprises 11 residues. The V gene lost 0 bases and the J gene lost 9 bases, with 8 bases spanning the gap.

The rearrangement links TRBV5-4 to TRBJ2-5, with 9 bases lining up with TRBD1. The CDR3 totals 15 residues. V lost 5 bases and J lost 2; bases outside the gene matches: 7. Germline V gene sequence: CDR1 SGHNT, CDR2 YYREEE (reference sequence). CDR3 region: CASSRTGGTQETQYF. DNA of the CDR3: TGTGCCAGCAGTCGCACAGGGGGCACTCAAGAGACCCAGTACTTC. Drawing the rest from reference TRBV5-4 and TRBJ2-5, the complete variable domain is ETGVTQSPTHLIKTRGQQVTLRCSSQSGHNTVSWYQQALGQGPQFIFQYYREEENGRGNFPPRFSGLQFPNYSSELNVNALELDDSALYLCASSRTGGTQETQYFGPGTRLLVL.

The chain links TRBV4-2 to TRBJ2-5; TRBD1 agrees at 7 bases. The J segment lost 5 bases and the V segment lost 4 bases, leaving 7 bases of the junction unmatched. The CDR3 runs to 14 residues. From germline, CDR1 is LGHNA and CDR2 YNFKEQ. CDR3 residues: CASSLLGGLETQYF. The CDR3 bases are TGTGCCAGCAGCCTCTTAGGGGGCCTCGAGACCCAGTACTTC.

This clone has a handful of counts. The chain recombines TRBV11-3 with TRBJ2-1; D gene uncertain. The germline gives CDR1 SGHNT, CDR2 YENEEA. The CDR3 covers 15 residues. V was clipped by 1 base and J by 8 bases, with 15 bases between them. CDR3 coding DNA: TGTGCCAGCAGCTTAGGTTCTTTACAGTACTATGAGCAGTTCTTC. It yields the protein CASSLGSLQYYEQFF.

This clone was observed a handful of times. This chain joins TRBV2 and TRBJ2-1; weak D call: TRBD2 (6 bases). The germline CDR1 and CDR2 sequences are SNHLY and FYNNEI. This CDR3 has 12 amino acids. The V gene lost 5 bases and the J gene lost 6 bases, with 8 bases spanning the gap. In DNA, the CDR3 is TGTGCCAGCAGTTACGGGGGCAATGAGCAGTTCTTC. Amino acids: CASSYGGNEQFF.

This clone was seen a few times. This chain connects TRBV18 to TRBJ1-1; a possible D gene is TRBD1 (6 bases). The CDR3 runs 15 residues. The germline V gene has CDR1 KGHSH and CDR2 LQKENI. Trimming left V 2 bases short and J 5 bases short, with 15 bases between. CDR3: CASSPNYREGTEAFF. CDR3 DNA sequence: TGTGCCAGCTCACCAAACTACAGGGAAGGGACTGAAGCTTTCTTT.

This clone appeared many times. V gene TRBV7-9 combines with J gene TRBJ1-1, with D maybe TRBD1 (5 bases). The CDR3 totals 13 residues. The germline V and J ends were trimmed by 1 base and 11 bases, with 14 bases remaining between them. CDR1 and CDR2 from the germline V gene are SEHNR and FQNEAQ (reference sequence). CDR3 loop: CASSLVVTGGAFF. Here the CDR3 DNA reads TGTGCCAGCAGCTTAGTCGTTACCGGGGGGGCTTTCTTT.

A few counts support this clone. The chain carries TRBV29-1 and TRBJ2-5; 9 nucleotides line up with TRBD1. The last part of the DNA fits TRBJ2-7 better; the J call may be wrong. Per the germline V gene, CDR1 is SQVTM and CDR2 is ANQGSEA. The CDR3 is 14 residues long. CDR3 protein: CSVEGGQGADEQYF. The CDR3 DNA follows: TGCAGCGTGGAGGGGGGACAGGGCGCCGACGAGCAGTACTTC.

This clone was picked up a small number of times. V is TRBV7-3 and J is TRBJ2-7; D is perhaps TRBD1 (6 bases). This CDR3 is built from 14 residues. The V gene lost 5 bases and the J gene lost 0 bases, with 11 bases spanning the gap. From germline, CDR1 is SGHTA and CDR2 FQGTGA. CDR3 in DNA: TGTGCCAGCAGCCAGGGGCTGGGCTCCTACGAGCAGTACTTC. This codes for CASSQGLGSYEQYF.

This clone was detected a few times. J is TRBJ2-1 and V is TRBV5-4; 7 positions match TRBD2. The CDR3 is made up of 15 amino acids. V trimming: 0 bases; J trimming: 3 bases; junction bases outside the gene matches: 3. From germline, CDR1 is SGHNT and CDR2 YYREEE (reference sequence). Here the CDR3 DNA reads TGTGCCAGCAGCTTGGAGAGGGACTACTACAATGAGCAGTTCTTC. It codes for CASSLERDYYNEQFF.

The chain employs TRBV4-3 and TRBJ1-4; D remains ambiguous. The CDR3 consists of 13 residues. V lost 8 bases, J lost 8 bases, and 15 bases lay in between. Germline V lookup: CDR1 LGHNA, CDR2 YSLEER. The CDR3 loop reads CASGLGSAEKLFF. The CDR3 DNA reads TGCGCCAGCGGACTGGGGTCGGCAGAAAAACTGTTTTTT.